The rows below give T cell receptor beta chains drawn from one sample of a study of CD8+CD57+ T cells in acquired aplastic anemia. TCRdb processed the reads anew with MiXCR; each CDR3 protein has one entry. The repertoire holds 150,000 to 170,000 distinct CDR3 sequences, with about 48% as singletons. Input material: sorted CD4+, CD8+, or CD8+CD57+ T cells (not recorded which) from PBMCs. Every receptor here comes from a human donor with aplastic anemia. CDR3s include the opening cysteine and the closing phenylalanine or tryptophan. The order of the fields is CDR3 DNA, CDR3 protein, V gene, J gene, clone size, D gene. The D gene is left open where the match is weak. Clone size is given for some rows only: seen once, a few or many times, or a class if the clone is expanded.

CDR3nt: TGTGCCAGCAGACAACGGGGAACACTATCTAGCACAGATACGCAGTATTTT; CDR3aa: CASRQRGTLSSTDTQYF; v_gene: TRBV6-1; j_gene: TRBJ2-3; abundance: many; d_gene: NA
CDR3nt: TGCGCCAGCAGCCAAGATCAGAGGGGAGATACGCAGTATTTT; CDR3aa: CASSQDQRGDTQYF; v_gene: TRBV4-1; j_gene: TRBJ2-3; abundance: many; d_gene: NA
CDR3nt: TGTGCCAGCAGCTCGCGACAGGGTTGGACTGAAGCCTTCTTT; CDR3aa: CASSSRQGWTEAFF; v_gene: TRBV7-2; j_gene: TRBJ1-1; abundance: NA; d_gene: TRBD1
CDR3nt: TGTGCCAGTAGTATAGACAGGGTGAATCAGCCCCAGCATTTT; CDR3aa: CASSIDRVNQPQHF; v_gene: TRBV19; j_gene: TRBJ1-5; abundance: NA; d_gene: NA
CDR3nt: TGTGCCACCAGCAGAGGGGCTAGCGTAGATACGCAGTATTTT; CDR3aa: CATSRGASVDTQYF; v_gene: TRBV15; j_gene: TRBJ2-3; abundance: NA; d_gene: NA
CDR3nt: TGTGCCAGCAGCTCGGGACAGGGGGCAGGGGCCAACGTCCTGACTTTC; CDR3aa: CASSSGQGAGANVLTF; v_gene: TRBV5-5; j_gene: TRBJ2-6; abundance: many; d_gene: TRBD1
CDR3nt: TGCAGTGCCAAGGGACTAGCGGACACCGGGGAGCTGTTTTTT; CDR3aa: CSAKGLADTGELFF; v_gene: TRBV20-1; j_gene: TRBJ2-2; abundance: NA; d_gene: TRBD2
CDR3nt: TGTGCCAGCAGCATAAACAGGGCGTACAATGAGCAGTTCTTC; CDR3aa: CASSINRAYNEQFF; v_gene: TRBV7-8; j_gene: TRBJ2-1; abundance: NA; d_gene: NA
CDR3nt: TGTGCCAGCAGCGAATATGGGGACACCTACAGCACAGATACGCAGTATTTT; CDR3aa: CASSEYGDTYSTDTQYF; v_gene: TRBV9; j_gene: TRBJ2-3; abundance: NA; d_gene: NA
CDR3nt: TGTGCCAGTAGTATGGGACAGGGTAGAAGGGAAAAACTGTTTTTT; CDR3aa: CASSMGQGRREKLFF; v_gene: TRBV19; j_gene: TRBJ1-4; abundance: NA; d_gene: TRBD1
CDR3nt: TGTGCCAGCCTATTAAGGGGCGTAATTGATAATTCACCCCTCCACTTT; CDR3aa: CASLLRGVIDNSPLHF; v_gene: TRBV2; j_gene: TRBJ1-6; abundance: NA; d_gene: NA
CDR3nt: TGTGCCAGCAGCCAGGGGAGGGCTGAAGCTTTCTTT; CDR3aa: CASSQGRAEAFF; v_gene: TRBV7-9; j_gene: TRBJ1-1; abundance: many; d_gene: NA
CDR3nt: TGTGCCAGCAACTTGCCCGCCACCGGGGAGCTGTTTTTT; CDR3aa: CASNLPATGELFF; v_gene: TRBV7-9; j_gene: TRBJ2-2; abundance: NA; d_gene: NA
CDR3nt: TGTGCCAGCAGTTTAGTCCCGGACAGGGTTAACTATGGCTACACCTTC; CDR3aa: CASSLVPDRVNYGYTF; v_gene: TRBV2; j_gene: TRBJ1-2; abundance: NA; d_gene: TRBD1
CDR3nt: TGTGCCAGCAGCTTAGACAGGGGTGACACCGGGGAGCTGTTTTTT; CDR3aa: CASSLDRGDTGELFF; v_gene: TRBV11-1; j_gene: TRBJ2-2; abundance: NA; d_gene: TRBD1
CDR3nt: TGTGCCAGCAGCCTAAAGGGGGGTTCGGATGAGCAGTACTTC; CDR3aa: CASSLKGGSDEQYF; v_gene: TRBV7-3; j_gene: TRBJ2-7; abundance: NA; d_gene: NA
CDR3nt: TGTGCCACCAGTGATTTGCCCTCTAGCGGGGATCTCTACGAGCAGTACTTC; CDR3aa: CATSDLPSSGDLYEQYF; v_gene: TRBV24-1; j_gene: TRBJ2-7; abundance: once; d_gene: TRBD2
CDR3nt: TGTGCCAGCAGCAGAAGCGGGGGGGCCTACAATGAGCAGTTCTTC; CDR3aa: CASSRSGGAYNEQFF; v_gene: TRBV7-6; j_gene: TRBJ2-1; abundance: many; d_gene: TRBD2
CDR3nt: TGTGCCACCAGCAGAGCTTATTTGGAGACCCAGTACTTC; CDR3aa: CATSRAYLETQYF; v_gene: TRBV15; j_gene: TRBJ2-5; abundance: few; d_gene: NA
CDR3nt: TGCGCCAGCAGCTTAGACCCTATGGGGCAGCCCCAGCATTTT; CDR3aa: CASSLDPMGQPQHF; v_gene: TRBV5-1; j_gene: TRBJ1-5; abundance: many; d_gene: NA
CDR3nt: TGTGCCACCAGCAGACGTGGGGTTAATTCACCCCTCCACTTT; CDR3aa: CATSRRGVNSPLHF; v_gene: TRBV15; j_gene: TRBJ1-6; abundance: few; d_gene: NA
CDR3nt: TGTGCCAGCAGCTTAGCGCGAAGGGCGACCCAAGAGACCCAGTACTTC; CDR3aa: CASSLARRATQETQYF; v_gene: TRBV7-7; j_gene: TRBJ2-5; abundance: once; d_gene: NA
CDR3nt: TGTGCCAGCAATTGGGGGAATAGCGGGGGCCAAGGGGGTCAGTACTTC; CDR3aa: CASNWGNSGGQGGQYF; v_gene: TRBV10-3; j_gene: TRBJ2-5; abundance: NA; d_gene: TRBD2
CDR3nt: TGTGCCAGCAGCTTAGTGGTTCACGCTTTCTTT; CDR3aa: CASSLVVHAFF; v_gene: TRBV7-2; j_gene: TRBJ1-1; abundance: NA; d_gene: NA
CDR3nt: TGTGCCAGCAGCCAAGATCTGGGGCAGAGGAAGTACTTC; CDR3aa: CASSQDLGQRKYF; v_gene: TRBV5-4; j_gene: TRBJ2-7; abundance: NA; d_gene: NA
CDR3nt: TGCAGTGCTAGAGGGTATAGGCATTACGAGCAGTACTTC; CDR3aa: CSARGYRHYEQYF; v_gene: TRBV20-1; j_gene: TRBJ2-7; abundance: NA; d_gene: NA
CDR3nt: TGTGCCAGCAGCTTGGTCGGCAGGGACTACGAGCAGTACTTC; CDR3aa: CASSLVGRDYEQYF; v_gene: TRBV5-5; j_gene: TRBJ2-7; abundance: many; d_gene: NA
CDR3nt: TGTGCCATCGCAGAACGGGCGGGGGGGCGGACAGATACGCAGTATTTT; CDR3aa: CAIAERAGGRTDTQYF; v_gene: TRBV10-3; j_gene: TRBJ2-3; abundance: NA; d_gene: TRBD2
CDR3nt: TGTGCCAGTAGTATCATGTACAATGAGCAGTTCTTC; CDR3aa: CASSIMYNEQFF; v_gene: TRBV19; j_gene: TRBJ2-1; abundance: NA; d_gene: NA
CDR3nt: TGTGCCACCAGTACAGGGGTGGGAGAGACCCAGTACTTC; CDR3aa: CATSTGVGETQYF; v_gene: TRBV24-1; j_gene: TRBJ2-5; abundance: NA; d_gene: TRBD1
CDR3nt: TGTGCCAGCTGGGGGGGGGGGGACAATGAGCAGTTCTTC; CDR3aa: CASWGGGDNEQFF; v_gene: TRBV12-3/TRBV12-4; j_gene: TRBJ2-1; abundance: many; d_gene: TRBD2
CDR3nt: TGTGCCAGCAGCCAAGAATCCCAGACCTTC; CDR3aa: CASSQESQTF; v_gene: TRBV7-2; j_gene: TRBJ1-2; abundance: NA; d_gene: NA
CDR3nt: TGTGCCGGGTTAATCTACGAGCAGTACTTC; CDR3aa: CAGLIYEQYF; v_gene: TRBV9; j_gene: TRBJ2-7; abundance: NA; d_gene: NA
CDR3nt: TGCGCCAGCAGCTTCGAACTTGCAGCAGGGGATGGCTACACCTTC; CDR3aa: CASSFELAAGDGYTF; v_gene: TRBV5-1; j_gene: TRBJ1-2; abundance: many; d_gene: NA
CDR3nt: TGCAGTGCTAGAGCCCAGACCTACGAGCAGTACTTC; CDR3aa: CSARAQTYEQYF; v_gene: TRBV20-1; j_gene: TRBJ2-7; abundance: NA; d_gene: NA
CDR3nt: TGTGCCAGCAGCCAAGCGGCCACGGGCTCCTACGAGCAGTACTTC; CDR3aa: CASSQAATGSYEQYF; v_gene: TRBV4-2; j_gene: TRBJ2-7; abundance: many; d_gene: NA
CDR3nt: TGTGCCAGCAGTGAAGACAGCGCATCCTACGAGCAGTACTTC; CDR3aa: CASSEDSASYEQYF; v_gene: TRBV2; j_gene: TRBJ2-7; abundance: NA; d_gene: NA
CDR3nt: TGTGCCAGCAGTTTAGGGGTCAGGGGGCCCTACGAGCAGTACTTC; CDR3aa: CASSLGVRGPYEQYF; v_gene: TRBV12-3/TRBV12-4; j_gene: TRBJ2-7; abundance: many; d_gene: TRBD1
CDR3nt: TGTGCCAGCACCCCGAGCGCAGAAAATGAGCAGTTCTTC; CDR3aa: CASTPSAENEQFF; v_gene: TRBV5-8; j_gene: TRBJ2-1; abundance: many; d_gene: NA
CDR3nt: TGCAGCGTTGCAGGCGGGGGGCCGAGCAATGAGCAGTTCTTC; CDR3aa: CSVAGGGPSNEQFF; v_gene: TRBV29-1; j_gene: TRBJ2-1; abundance: NA; d_gene: TRBD2
CDR3nt: TGTGCCAGCAGCTCCTCCGGGACAGGGCTTCTCGCCTACGAGCAGTACTTC; CDR3aa: CASSSSGTGLLAYEQYF; v_gene: TRBV7-1; j_gene: TRBJ2-7; abundance: NA; d_gene: TRBD1
CDR3nt: TGCAGTGCTAGGGCGATGGGGACAGGGGATTCACCCCTCCACTTT; CDR3aa: CSARAMGTGDSPLHF; v_gene: TRBV20-1; j_gene: TRBJ1-6; abundance: few; d_gene: TRBD1
CDR3nt: TGTGCCAGTAGTATGGGCAGCTACGAGCAGTACTTC; CDR3aa: CASSMGSYEQYF; v_gene: TRBV19; j_gene: TRBJ2-7; abundance: many; d_gene: NA
CDR3nt: TGTGCCAGCAGTGGGGCTGATCTACCCCTCCACTTT; CDR3aa: CASSGADLPLHF; v_gene: TRBV2; j_gene: TRBJ1-6; abundance: many; d_gene: NA
CDR3nt: TGTGCCAGCAGCCTCGGGACTAGCGTTTCTCGGGCCGAGGCGCAGTATTTT; CDR3aa: CASSLGTSVSRAEAQYF; v_gene: TRBV3-1; j_gene: TRBJ2-3; abundance: few; d_gene: TRBD2
CDR3nt: TGCGCCAGCAGCCAAGATTGGGGAGGGTGGGGCTACACCTTC; CDR3aa: CASSQDWGGWGYTF; v_gene: TRBV4-1; j_gene: TRBJ1-2; abundance: medium-sized; d_gene: NA
CDR3nt: TGTGCCAGCAGCTTCGACTCCTACAATGAGCAGTTCTTC; CDR3aa: CASSFDSYNEQFF; v_gene: TRBV7-8; j_gene: TRBJ2-1; abundance: many; d_gene: NA
CDR3nt: TGCAGTGCTCCATCGACTAGCAGCTACGAGCAGTACTTC; CDR3aa: CSAPSTSSYEQYF; v_gene: TRBV20-1; j_gene: TRBJ2-7; abundance: once; d_gene: TRBD2
CDR3nt: TGTGCCAGCAGCGTCGAACAGGACCCCTCTGGGGCCAACGTCCTGACTTTC; CDR3aa: CASSVEQDPSGANVLTF; v_gene: TRBV9; j_gene: TRBJ2-6; abundance: many; d_gene: NA
CDR3nt: TGCGCCAGCAGCCAAGATCGGGGCAGGGGAGGGGATGAAGCTTTCTTT; CDR3aa: CASSQDRGRGGDEAFF; v_gene: TRBV4-3; j_gene: TRBJ1-1; abundance: many; d_gene: NA
CDR3nt: TGCAGCGTGCGACAGGGGCTCACAGATACGCAGTATTTT; CDR3aa: CSVRQGLTDTQYF; v_gene: TRBV29-1; j_gene: TRBJ2-3; abundance: NA; d_gene: TRBD1
CDR3nt: TGTGCCAGCAGCGCCGGGACAGGGAATCGCGAGCAGTACTTC; CDR3aa: CASSAGTGNREQYF; v_gene: TRBV11-2; j_gene: TRBJ2-7; abundance: NA; d_gene: TRBD1
CDR3nt: TGTGCCAGCAGCGTCACGGACGGCGACATTGCGCAGTATTTT; CDR3aa: CASSVTDGDIAQYF; v_gene: TRBV9; j_gene: TRBJ2-3; abundance: NA; d_gene: NA
CDR3nt: TGTGCCAGCAGCTCTTCTCTCGGGACCGCCTACGAGCAGTACTTC; CDR3aa: CASSSSLGTAYEQYF; v_gene: TRBV6-1; j_gene: TRBJ2-7; abundance: once; d_gene: NA
CDR3nt: TGTGCCACCAGTGATTTGGCAGCGCGTGGCTACAATGAGCAGTTCTTC; CDR3aa: CATSDLAARGYNEQFF; v_gene: TRBV24-1; j_gene: TRBJ2-1; abundance: NA; d_gene: NA
CDR3nt: TGTGCCAGCAGTAATAAGAACACTGAAGCTTTCTTT; CDR3aa: CASSNKNTEAFF; v_gene: TRBV7-2; j_gene: TRBJ1-1; abundance: NA; d_gene: NA
CDR3nt: TGTGCCAGCAATGGGGCATCCTCGCAGTATTTT; CDR3aa: CASNGASSQYF; v_gene: TRBV27; j_gene: TRBJ2-3; abundance: few; d_gene: NA
CDR3nt: TGTGCCAGCAGTTGGGGGGCGGGGTATGAGCAGTTCTTC; CDR3aa: CASSWGAGYEQFF; v_gene: TRBV19; j_gene: TRBJ2-1; abundance: NA; d_gene: NA
CDR3nt: TGTGCCAGCAGTCCAGGGGGCGCCGGCACCGGGGAGCTGTTTTTT; CDR3aa: CASSPGGAGTGELFF; v_gene: TRBV9; j_gene: TRBJ2-2; abundance: few; d_gene: TRBD1